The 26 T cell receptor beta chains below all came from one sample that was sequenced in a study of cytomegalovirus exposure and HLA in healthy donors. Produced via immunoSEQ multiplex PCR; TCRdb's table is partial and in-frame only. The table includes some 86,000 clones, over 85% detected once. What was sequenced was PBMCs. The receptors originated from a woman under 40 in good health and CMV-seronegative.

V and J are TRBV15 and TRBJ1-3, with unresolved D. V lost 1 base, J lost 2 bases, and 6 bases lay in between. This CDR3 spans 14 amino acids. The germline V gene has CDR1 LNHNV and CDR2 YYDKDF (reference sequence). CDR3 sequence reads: CATSRASPGNTIYF. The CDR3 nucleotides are TGTGCCACCAGCAGAGCCTCCCCTGGAAACACCATATATTTT.

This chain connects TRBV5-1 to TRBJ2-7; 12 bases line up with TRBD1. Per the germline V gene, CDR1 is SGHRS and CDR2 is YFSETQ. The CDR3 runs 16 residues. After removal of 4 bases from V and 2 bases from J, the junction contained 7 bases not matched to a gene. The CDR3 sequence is CASSLPGQGATYEQYF. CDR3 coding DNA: TGCGCCAGCAGCCTCCCGGGACAGGGGGCAACCTACGAGCAGTACTTC.

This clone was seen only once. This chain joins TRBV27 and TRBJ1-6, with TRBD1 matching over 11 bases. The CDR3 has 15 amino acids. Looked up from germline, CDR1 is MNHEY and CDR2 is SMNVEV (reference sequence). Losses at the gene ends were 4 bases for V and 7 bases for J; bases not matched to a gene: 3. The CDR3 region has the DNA TGTGCCAGCAGTTCGTGGACAGGGGGCAATTCACCCCTCCACTTT. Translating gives CASSSWTGGNSPLHF.

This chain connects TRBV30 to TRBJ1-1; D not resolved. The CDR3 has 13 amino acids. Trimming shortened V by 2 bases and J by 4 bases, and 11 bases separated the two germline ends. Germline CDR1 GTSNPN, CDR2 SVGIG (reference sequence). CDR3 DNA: TGTGCCTGGAGTTCCGGGGTTAGCACTGAAGCTTTCTTT. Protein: CAWSSGVSTEAFF.

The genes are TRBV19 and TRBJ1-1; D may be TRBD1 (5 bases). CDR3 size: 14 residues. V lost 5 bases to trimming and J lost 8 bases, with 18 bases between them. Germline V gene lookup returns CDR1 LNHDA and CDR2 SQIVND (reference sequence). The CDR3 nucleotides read TGTGCCAGTAGTGCCCCGGGTGGGGCCGGAGAAGCTTTCTTT. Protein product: CASSAPGGAGEAFF.

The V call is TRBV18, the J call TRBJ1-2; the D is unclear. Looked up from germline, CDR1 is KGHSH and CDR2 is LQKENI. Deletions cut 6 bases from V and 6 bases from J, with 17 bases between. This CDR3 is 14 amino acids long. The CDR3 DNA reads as TGTGCCAGCTCTAGAAAGGGAGGGCCGGATGGCTACACCTTC. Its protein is CASSRKGGPDGYTF.

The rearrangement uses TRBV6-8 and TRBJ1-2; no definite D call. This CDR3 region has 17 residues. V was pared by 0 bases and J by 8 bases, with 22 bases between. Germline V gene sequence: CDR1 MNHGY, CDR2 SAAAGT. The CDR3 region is CASSYSSIPTPYRGYTF. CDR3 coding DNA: TGTGCCAGCAGTTACTCGAGTATCCCTACCCCCTATAGAGGCTACACCTTC.

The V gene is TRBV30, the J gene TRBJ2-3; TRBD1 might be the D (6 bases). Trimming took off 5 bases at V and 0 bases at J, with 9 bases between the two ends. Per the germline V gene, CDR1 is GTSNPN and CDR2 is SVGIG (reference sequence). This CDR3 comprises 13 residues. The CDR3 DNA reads TGTGCCTGGGACAGGTCTAGCACAGATACGCAGTATTTT. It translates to CAWDRSSTDTQYF. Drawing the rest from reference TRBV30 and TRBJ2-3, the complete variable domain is SQTIHQWPATLVQPVGSPLSLECTVEGTSNPNLYWYRQAAGRGLQLLFYSVGIGQISSEVPQNLSASRPQDRQFILSSKKLLLSDSGFYLCAWDRSSTDTQYFGPGTRLTVL.

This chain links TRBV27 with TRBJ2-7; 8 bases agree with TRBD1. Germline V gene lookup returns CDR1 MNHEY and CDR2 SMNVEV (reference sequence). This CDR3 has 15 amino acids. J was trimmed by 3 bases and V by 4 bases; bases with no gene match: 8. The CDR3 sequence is CASSSPGQENYEQYF. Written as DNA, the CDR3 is TGTGCCAGCAGTTCCCCGGGACAGGAAAACTACGAGCAGTACTTC.

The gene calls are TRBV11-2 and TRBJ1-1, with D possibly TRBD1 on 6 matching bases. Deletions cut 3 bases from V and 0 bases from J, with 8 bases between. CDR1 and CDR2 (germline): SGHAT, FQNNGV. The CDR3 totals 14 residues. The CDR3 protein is CASSFGQLNTEAFF. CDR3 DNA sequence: TGTGCCAGCAGCTTTGGACAGCTGAACACTGAAGCTTTCTTT.

CDR3 protein: CASSPRIRGDSPLHF. The CDR3 nucleotides are TGCGCCAGCAGCCCCCGGATCAGGGGGGATTCACCCCTCCACTTT. V and J are TRBV5-1 and TRBJ1-6, with 7 nucleotides matching TRBD1. Germline V gene sequence: CDR1 SGHRS, CDR2 YFSETQ. V shed 4 bases and J 8 bases; nucleotides not matched to a gene: 9. The CDR3 consists of 15 residues.

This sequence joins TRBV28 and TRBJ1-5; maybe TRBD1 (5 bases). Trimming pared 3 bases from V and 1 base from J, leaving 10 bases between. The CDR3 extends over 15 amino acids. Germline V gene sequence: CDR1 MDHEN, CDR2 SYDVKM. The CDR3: CASSFSAGSNQPQHF. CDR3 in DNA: TGTGCCAGCAGTTTTTCGGCAGGGAGCAATCAGCCCCAGCATTTT. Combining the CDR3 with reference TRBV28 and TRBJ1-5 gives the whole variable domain DVKVTQSSRYLVKRTGEKVFLECVQDMDHENMFWYRQDPGLGLRLIYFSYDVKMKEKGDIPEGYSVSREKKERFSLILESASTNQTSMYLCASSFSAGSNQPQHFGDGTRLSIL.

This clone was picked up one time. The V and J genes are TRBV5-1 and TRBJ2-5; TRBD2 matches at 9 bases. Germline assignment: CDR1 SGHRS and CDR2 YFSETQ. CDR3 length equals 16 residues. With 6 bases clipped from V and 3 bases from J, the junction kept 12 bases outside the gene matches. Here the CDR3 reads CASKAPGGGAEETQYF. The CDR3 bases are TGCGCCAGCAAGGCCCCAGGCGGGGGGGCCGAAGAGACCCAGTACTTC.

In DNA, the CDR3 is TGTGCCAGCAGTTTAGGAGGACAGGTCACAGATACGCAGTATTTT. It translates to CASSLGGQVTDTQYF. This chain uses TRBV28 with TRBJ2-3; 7 positions match TRBD1. J was trimmed by 2 bases and V by 2 bases; bases with no gene match: 4. This CDR3 is 15 amino acids long. From germline, CDR1 is MDHEN and CDR2 SYDVKM. Together with reference TRBV28 and TRBJ2-3, the CDR3 gives the full variable domain: DVKVTQSSRYLVKRTGEKVFLECVQDMDHENMFWYRQDPGLGLRLIYFSYDVKMKEKGDIPEGYSVSREKKERFSLILESASTNQTSMYLCASSLGGQVTDTQYFGPGTRLTVL.

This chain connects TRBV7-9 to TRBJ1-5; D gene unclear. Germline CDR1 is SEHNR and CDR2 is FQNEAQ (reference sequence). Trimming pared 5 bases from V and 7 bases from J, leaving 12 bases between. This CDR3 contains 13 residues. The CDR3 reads CASSEGGNQPQHF. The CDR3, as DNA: TGTGCCAGCAGCGAAGGAGGGAACCAGCCCCAGCATTTT.

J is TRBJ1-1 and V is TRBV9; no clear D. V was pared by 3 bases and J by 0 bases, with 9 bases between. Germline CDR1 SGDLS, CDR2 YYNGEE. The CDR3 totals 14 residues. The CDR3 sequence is CASSESAMNTEAFF. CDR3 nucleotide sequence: TGTGCCAGCAGCGAGAGCGCTATGAACACTGAAGCTTTCTTT.

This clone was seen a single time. Here the CDR3 reads CASSLAGTGVEQFF. The CDR3 nucleotides read TGTGCCAGCAGCTTAGCGGGGACAGGGGTTGAGCAGTTCTTC. The J gene is TRBJ2-1, the V gene TRBV7-2, with 10 bases identical to TRBD1. CDR3 length: 14 amino acids. Germline CDR1 is SGHTA and CDR2 is FQGNSA. V trimming: 0 bases; J trimming: 9 bases; junction bases outside the gene matches: 2.

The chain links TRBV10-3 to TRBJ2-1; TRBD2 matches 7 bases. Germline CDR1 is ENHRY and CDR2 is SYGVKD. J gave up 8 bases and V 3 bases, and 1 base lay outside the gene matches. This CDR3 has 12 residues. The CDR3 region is CAISELAYEQFF. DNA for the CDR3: TGTGCCATCAGTGAACTAGCGTATGAGCAGTTCTTC.

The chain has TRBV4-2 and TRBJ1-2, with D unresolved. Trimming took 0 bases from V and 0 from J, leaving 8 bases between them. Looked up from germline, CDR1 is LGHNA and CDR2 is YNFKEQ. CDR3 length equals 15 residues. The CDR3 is CASSQDFSANYGYTF. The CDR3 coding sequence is TGTGCCAGCAGCCAAGATTTCAGTGCTAACTATGGCTACACCTTC.

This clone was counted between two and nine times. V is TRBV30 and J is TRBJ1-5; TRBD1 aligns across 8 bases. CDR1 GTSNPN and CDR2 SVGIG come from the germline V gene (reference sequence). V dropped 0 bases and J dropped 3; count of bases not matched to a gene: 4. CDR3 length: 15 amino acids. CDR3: CAWSVRGQVNQPQHF. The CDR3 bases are TGTGCCTGGAGTGTACGGGGACAGGTCAATCAGCCCCAGCATTTT.

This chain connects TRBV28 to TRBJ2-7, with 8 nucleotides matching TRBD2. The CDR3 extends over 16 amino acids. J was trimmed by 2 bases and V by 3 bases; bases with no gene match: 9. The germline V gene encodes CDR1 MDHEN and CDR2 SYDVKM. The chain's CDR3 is CASSFVTSGDTYEQYF. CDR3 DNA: TGTGCCAGCAGTTTTGTCACTAGCGGCGATACCTACGAGCAGTACTTC.

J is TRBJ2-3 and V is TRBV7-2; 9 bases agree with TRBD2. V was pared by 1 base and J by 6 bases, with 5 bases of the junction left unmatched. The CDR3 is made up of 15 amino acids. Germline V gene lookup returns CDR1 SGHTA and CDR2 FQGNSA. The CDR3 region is CASSLVAGAGDTQYF. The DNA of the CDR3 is TGTGCCAGCAGCTTAGTAGCGGGAGCGGGGGATACGCAGTATTTT.

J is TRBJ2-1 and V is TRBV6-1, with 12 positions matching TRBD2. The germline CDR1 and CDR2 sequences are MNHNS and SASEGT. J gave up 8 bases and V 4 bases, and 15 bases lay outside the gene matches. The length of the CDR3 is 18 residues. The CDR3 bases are TGTGCCAGCAGTGGGATACGTGTGACTAGCGGGAGTTGGGATGAGCAGTTCTTC. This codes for CASSGIRVTSGSWDEQFF.

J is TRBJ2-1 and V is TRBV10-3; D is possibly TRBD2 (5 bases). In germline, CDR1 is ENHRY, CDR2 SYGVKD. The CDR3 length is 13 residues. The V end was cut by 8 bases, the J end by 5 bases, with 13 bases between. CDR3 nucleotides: TGTGCCATCTTGGAGGACCTAAACAATGAGCAGTTCTTC. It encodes CAILEDLNNEQFF.

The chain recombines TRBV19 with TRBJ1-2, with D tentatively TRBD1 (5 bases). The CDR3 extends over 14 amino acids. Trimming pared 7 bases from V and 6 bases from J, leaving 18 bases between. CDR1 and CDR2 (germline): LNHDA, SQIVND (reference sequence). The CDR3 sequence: CASTQAGPLNGYTF. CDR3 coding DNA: TGTGCCAGTACACAGGCCGGGCCACTGAATGGCTACACCTTC.

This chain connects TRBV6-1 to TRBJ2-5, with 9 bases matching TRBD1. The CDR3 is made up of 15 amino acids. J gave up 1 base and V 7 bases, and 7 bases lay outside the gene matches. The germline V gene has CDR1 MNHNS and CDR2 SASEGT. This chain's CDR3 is CASTPGQGFQETQYF. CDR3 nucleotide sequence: TGTGCCAGCACCCCGGGACAGGGTTTCCAAGAGACCCAGTACTTC.